The clone carrying this T cell receptor (beta chain) was observed many times. Its target is unknown. This sample stems from a study of T-cell reconstitution after alpha-beta-depleted transplantation in children. Researchers prepared the TCRbeta library using unique molecular identifiers, the study reports. In TCRdb, the PCR reads were re-called with MiXCR into one record per CDR3 protein. This sample has approximately 400,000 distinct CDR3 sequences, with roughly 16% found just once. Trimming took off 3 bases at V and 8 bases at J, with 8 bases between the two ends. The CDR3 loop spans 12 amino acids. Germline V gene lookup returns CDR1 SGHRS and CDR2 YFSETQ. Overall study results and limits: After transplant, high TCRbeta diversity at day 60 in some patients arose from surviving recipient T cells and thymic progenitors. A year post-transplant, T-cell counts and diversity derived mostly from newly produced T cells.

J is TRBJ1-4 and V is TRBV5-1; D call uncertain. The clonotype was recovered from a boy in the first two years of life who had a stem cell transplant for Wiskott-Aldrich syndrome, so the T cells may come from the graft donor. The sequenced sample was PBMCs, mostly from graft donor cells, obtained 360 days after TCRalphabeta/CD19-depleted stem cell transplant. The CDR3 region has the DNA TGCGCCAGCAGCTCCCCTGGGGAAAAACTGTTTTTT. As protein: CASSSPGEKLFF.